These T cell receptor beta chains were read from a single sample in a study of blood T cell repertoires in COVID-19. TCRdb's copy holds only in-frame clones and misses some; the assay was immunoSEQ multiplex PCR. The sample carries tens of thousands of clones, roughly 72% recorded once. Sequencing was carried out using peripheral blood. The receptors come from a woman in her seventies with COVID-19, enrolled during active disease. CDR3s include the opening cysteine and the closing phenylalanine or tryptophan. The D gene is left open where the match is weak. Clone size, where shown, is once, few, many, or a class for clones that have expanded.

v_gene: TRBV7-2; j_gene: TRBJ1-5; d_gene: NA; abundance: NA; CDR3nt: TGTGCCAGCAGCTTAGGGGGGGGATTACAGCCCCAGCATTTT; CDR3aa: CASSLGGGLQPQHF
v_gene: TRBV19; j_gene: TRBJ2-3; d_gene: NA; abundance: NA; CDR3nt: TGTGCCAGTAGTATCGGGTGGCGGCGTCCCACAGATACGCAGTATTTT; CDR3aa: CASSIGWRRPTDTQYF
v_gene: TRBV5-4; j_gene: TRBJ1-1; d_gene: NA; abundance: NA; CDR3nt: TGTGCCAGCAGCTTGGCTTCTCAGGGGATCGGCACTGAAGCTTTCTTT; CDR3aa: CASSLASQGIGTEAFF
v_gene: TRBV9; j_gene: TRBJ2-1; d_gene: TRBD2; abundance: NA; CDR3nt: TGTGCCAGCAGCATACCAAGAGGGACTAGCGGGAGTCCCTACAATGAGCAGTTCTTC; CDR3aa: CASSIPRGTSGSPYNEQFF
v_gene: TRBV2; j_gene: TRBJ1-2; d_gene: NA; abundance: once; CDR3nt: TGTGCCAGCAGCGGGGATGGGGACTATGGCTACACCTTC; CDR3aa: CASSGDGDYGYTF
v_gene: TRBV27; j_gene: TRBJ1-1; d_gene: NA; abundance: few; CDR3nt: TGTGCCAGCAGGGGCGGGGGGCGAACTGAAGCTTTCTTT; CDR3aa: CASRGGGRTEAFF
v_gene: TRBV6-5; j_gene: TRBJ2-3; d_gene: NA; abundance: NA; CDR3nt: TGTGCCAGCAATCGACAGGGCACAGATACGCAGTATTTT; CDR3aa: CASNRQGTDTQYF
v_gene: TRBV29-1; j_gene: TRBJ2-2; d_gene: NA; abundance: NA; CDR3nt: TGCAGCGTCGAGGGCAGGGGCAATAGGGCCGGGGAGCTGTTTTTT; CDR3aa: CSVEGRGNRAGELFF
v_gene: TRBV24-1; j_gene: TRBJ1-1; d_gene: TRBD1; abundance: few; CDR3nt: TGTGCCACCAGTGAACAGGGGAGAGCTTTCTTT; CDR3aa: CATSEQGRAFF
v_gene: TRBV6-1; j_gene: TRBJ1-3; d_gene: NA; abundance: NA; CDR3nt: TGTGCCAGCAGTGATCAACCAGGGGTCGGAAACACCATATATTTT; CDR3aa: CASSDQPGVGNTIYF
v_gene: TRBV19; j_gene: TRBJ2-4; d_gene: TRBD2; abundance: few; CDR3nt: TGTGCCAGTAGTATAGCACTAGCGGGAGTTCTCCCACAAACAAACATTCAGTACTTC; CDR3aa: CASSIALAGVLPQTNIQYF
v_gene: TRBV5-1; j_gene: TRBJ1-1; d_gene: NA; abundance: few; CDR3nt: TGCGCCAGCAGTTGGACAGATCGCAAACCCTACACTGAAGCTTTCTTT; CDR3aa: CASSWTDRKPYTEAFF
v_gene: TRBV29-1; j_gene: TRBJ2-3; d_gene: NA; abundance: NA; CDR3nt: TGCAGCGTTGTGAGAGGGACAGATACGCAGTATTTT; CDR3aa: CSVVRGTDTQYF
v_gene: TRBV19; j_gene: TRBJ1-1; d_gene: NA; abundance: NA; CDR3nt: TGTGCCAGTAGTATAGGTACACGGGGCACTGAAGCTTTCTTT; CDR3aa: CASSIGTRGTEAFF
v_gene: TRBV14; j_gene: TRBJ1-1; d_gene: TRBD1; abundance: NA; CDR3nt: TGTGCCAGCAGGGGTTCTTGGGGGAGATCTCTAGAGGACAGGAGGAACACTGAAGCTTTCTTT; CDR3aa: CASRGSWGRSLEDRRNTEAFF
v_gene: TRBV6-5; j_gene: TRBJ1-4; d_gene: NA; abundance: once; CDR3nt: TGTGCCAGCAGCCTCGGAAAACTGTTTTTT; CDR3aa: CASSLGKLFF
v_gene: TRBV29-1; j_gene: TRBJ1-2; d_gene: NA; abundance: few; CDR3nt: TGCAGCGCCGGGACACCTAATCTGGGCGGCTACACCTTC; CDR3aa: CSAGTPNLGGYTF
v_gene: TRBV11-3; j_gene: TRBJ1-2; d_gene: NA; abundance: NA; CDR3nt: TGTGCCAGCAGCGAGACAGAGGAAGGAGGCTACACCTTC; CDR3aa: CASSETEEGGYTF
v_gene: TRBV19; j_gene: TRBJ1-1; d_gene: TRBD1; abundance: NA; CDR3nt: TGTGCCAGTAGTAAGGGACAGGGGAACACTGAAGCTTTCTTT; CDR3aa: CASSKGQGNTEAFF
v_gene: TRBV6-1; j_gene: TRBJ1-5; d_gene: NA; abundance: NA; CDR3nt: TGTGCCAGCAGTGAAGCCCGGGTTAGTCCCCAGCATTTT; CDR3aa: CASSEARVSPQHF
v_gene: TRBV3-1/TRBV3-2; j_gene: TRBJ2-3; d_gene: TRBD1; abundance: NA; CDR3nt: TGTGCCAGCAGGACAGGGGATACGCAGTATTTT; CDR3aa: CASRTGDTQYF
v_gene: TRBV23-1; j_gene: TRBJ2-7; d_gene: NA; abundance: NA; CDR3nt: TGCGCCAGCAGTCAATTCCCACCCTACCGCTACGAGCAGTACTTC; CDR3aa: CASSQFPPYRYEQYF
v_gene: TRBV11-3; j_gene: TRBJ2-1; d_gene: TRBD2; abundance: NA; CDR3nt: TGTGCCAGCAGCACTACGAGAAGCGGGAGGGTCTACAATGAGCAGTTCTTC; CDR3aa: CASSTTRSGRVYNEQFF
v_gene: TRBV2; j_gene: TRBJ2-1; d_gene: TRBD2; abundance: NA; CDR3nt: TGTGCCAGCAGTGATCCGACTAGCGGAGGATACAATGAGCAGTTCTTC; CDR3aa: CASSDPTSGGYNEQFF
v_gene: TRBV12-3/TRBV12-4; j_gene: TRBJ2-5; d_gene: NA; abundance: NA; CDR3nt: TGTGCCAGCAGCCCCCGGGGCCAAGAGACCCAGTACTTC; CDR3aa: CASSPRGQETQYF
v_gene: TRBV2; j_gene: TRBJ1-6; d_gene: NA; abundance: NA; CDR3nt: TGTGCAATATCGACGGACAGAGGGGACTCCTATAATTCACCCCTCCACTTT; CDR3aa: CAISTDRGDSYNSPLHF
v_gene: TRBV27; j_gene: TRBJ1-1; d_gene: NA; abundance: NA; CDR3nt: TGTGCCAGCAACCTACAGGGAACGGGGCTCGCCGGTGAAGCTTTCTTT; CDR3aa: CASNLQGTGLAGEAFF
v_gene: TRBV29-1; j_gene: TRBJ1-1; d_gene: NA; abundance: NA; CDR3nt: TGCAGCGTTGAAGAGAAGGGGATCACTGAAGCTTTCTTT; CDR3aa: CSVEEKGITEAFF
v_gene: TRBV11-3; j_gene: TRBJ2-3; d_gene: TRBD2; abundance: few; CDR3nt: TGTGCCAGCAGCTTAGATAGCGGGAGGGGGACAGATACGCAGTATTTT; CDR3aa: CASSLDSGRGTDTQYF
v_gene: TRBV5-1; j_gene: TRBJ2-1; d_gene: TRBD2; abundance: NA; CDR3nt: TGCGCCAGCAGCTTAACTATAGCGGGGGGGTTGAATGAGCAGTTCTTC; CDR3aa: CASSLTIAGGLNEQFF
v_gene: TRBV6-5; j_gene: TRBJ2-3; d_gene: NA; abundance: few; CDR3nt: TGTGCCAGCAGTCCGCGGGGAACAGATACGCAGTATTTT; CDR3aa: CASSPRGTDTQYF
v_gene: TRBV2; j_gene: TRBJ1-2; d_gene: NA; abundance: NA; CDR3nt: TGTGCCAGCAGTGACCCCGGGACTGGGAACTATGGCTACACCTTC; CDR3aa: CASSDPGTGNYGYTF
v_gene: TRBV29-1; j_gene: TRBJ2-3; d_gene: NA; abundance: NA; CDR3nt: TGCAGCGTTGCTCAGGCGCTTACGCAGTATTTT; CDR3aa: CSVAQALTQYF
v_gene: TRBV4-2; j_gene: TRBJ2-2; d_gene: NA; abundance: NA; CDR3nt: TGTGCCAGCAGCGACCCGACGGGGGCGAACACCGGGGAGCTGTTTTTT; CDR3aa: CASSDPTGANTGELFF
v_gene: TRBV27; j_gene: TRBJ2-3; d_gene: TRBD2; abundance: NA; CDR3nt: TGTGCCAGCAGTCCTCCTATCAAGACTAGCGCAGATACGCAGTATTTT; CDR3aa: CASSPPIKTSADTQYF
v_gene: TRBV6-5; j_gene: TRBJ1-3; d_gene: TRBD1; abundance: NA; CDR3nt: TGTGCCAGCAGTTCCGGGACAGGGGGGAACACCATATATTTT; CDR3aa: CASSSGTGGNTIYF
v_gene: TRBV7-2; j_gene: TRBJ2-1; d_gene: TRBD2; abundance: NA; CDR3nt: TGTGCCAGCAGCTTCCAGCGGGGGAGTTATGAGCAGTTCTTC; CDR3aa: CASSFQRGSYEQFF
v_gene: TRBV6-6; j_gene: TRBJ1-5; d_gene: TRBD1; abundance: NA; CDR3nt: TGTGCCAGCAGTTGGATCACGGACAGGGCGGACCAGCCCCAGCATTTT; CDR3aa: CASSWITDRADQPQHF
v_gene: TRBV11-3; j_gene: TRBJ2-1; d_gene: NA; abundance: many; CDR3nt: TGTGCCAGCAGCTTAGATTCGGGGACCTACAATGAGCAGTTCTTC; CDR3aa: CASSLDSGTYNEQFF
v_gene: TRBV7-2; j_gene: TRBJ1-1; d_gene: NA; abundance: NA; CDR3nt: TGTGCCAGCAGCAGGGGTAGATTGAACACTGAAGCTTTCTTT; CDR3aa: CASSRGRLNTEAFF
v_gene: TRBV5-4; j_gene: TRBJ1-2; d_gene: NA; abundance: NA; CDR3nt: TGTGCCAGCAGCTTGGGGGGGCTAAGCTATGGCTACACCTTC; CDR3aa: CASSLGGLSYGYTF
v_gene: TRBV19; j_gene: TRBJ1-2; d_gene: TRBD1; abundance: few; CDR3nt: TGTGCCAGTACAAAAGGAACAGGGGGGACCGCGCGAACCTTC; CDR3aa: CASTKGTGGTARTF
v_gene: TRBV5-1; j_gene: TRBJ2-3; d_gene: TRBD2; abundance: NA; CDR3nt: TGCGCCAGCAGCAGACTAGCTACTTTTCACACAGATACGCAGTATTTT; CDR3aa: CASSRLATFHTDTQYF
v_gene: TRBV19; j_gene: TRBJ1-4; d_gene: NA; abundance: NA; CDR3nt: TGTGCCAGTAGTACCAGGGGTACTAATGAAAAACTGTTTTTT; CDR3aa: CASSTRGTNEKLFF
v_gene: TRBV7-8; j_gene: TRBJ2-5; d_gene: TRBD2; abundance: NA; CDR3nt: TGTGCCAGCAGCTCTAGCGGGGGCCCCAAAGAGACCCAGTACTTC; CDR3aa: CASSSSGGPKETQYF
v_gene: TRBV19; j_gene: TRBJ2-1; d_gene: TRBD1; abundance: NA; CDR3nt: TGTGCCAGTAGTACCAGGACAGGGACCTACAATGAGCAGTTCTTC; CDR3aa: CASSTRTGTYNEQFF
v_gene: TRBV27; j_gene: TRBJ1-5; d_gene: TRBD1; abundance: once; CDR3nt: TGTGCCAGCAGTTCAGGGACAGGGAAAAACGGTCAGCCCCAGCATTTT; CDR3aa: CASSSGTGKNGQPQHF
v_gene: TRBV28; j_gene: TRBJ1-1; d_gene: NA; abundance: NA; CDR3nt: TGTGCCAGCAAAAGCCTAGACACTGAAGCTTTCTTT; CDR3aa: CASKSLDTEAFF
v_gene: TRBV7-8; j_gene: TRBJ2-7; d_gene: TRBD2; abundance: once; CDR3nt: TGTGCCAGCAGCTTAGGACTAGCGGGTTACGAGCAGTACTTC; CDR3aa: CASSLGLAGYEQYF
v_gene: TRBV19; j_gene: TRBJ1-2; d_gene: TRBD1; abundance: NA; CDR3nt: TGTGCCAGTAGTAGGACCCTTGACAGGGGGCTTGACTATGGCTACACCTTC; CDR3aa: CASSRTLDRGLDYGYTF
v_gene: TRBV4-2; j_gene: TRBJ2-3; d_gene: TRBD2; abundance: few; CDR3nt: TGTGCCAGCAGCCTCCTTCCGGGACTAGCGGGGGACACAGATACGCAGTATTTT; CDR3aa: CASSLLPGLAGDTDTQYF
v_gene: TRBV5-5; j_gene: TRBJ2-2; d_gene: TRBD1; abundance: NA; CDR3nt: TGTGCCAGCAGCTTCCGACAGGGATTCACCGGGGAGCTGTTTTTT; CDR3aa: CASSFRQGFTGELFF
v_gene: TRBV24-1; j_gene: TRBJ1-2; d_gene: NA; abundance: NA; CDR3nt: TGTGCCACCAGTGGTGGCACTGGCTACACCTTC; CDR3aa: CATSGGTGYTF
v_gene: TRBV6-5; j_gene: TRBJ1-1; d_gene: NA; abundance: NA; CDR3nt: TGTGCCAGCAGTCTCAGTGTGAACACTGAAGCTTTCTTT; CDR3aa: CASSLSVNTEAFF
v_gene: TRBV7-9; j_gene: TRBJ2-3; d_gene: TRBD1; abundance: NA; CDR3nt: TGTGCCAGCACCGGACAGGGGGCCACAGATACGCAGTATTTT; CDR3aa: CASTGQGATDTQYF